The 20 T cell receptor beta chains listed next were all sequenced from one sample in a study of blood T cell repertoires in COVID-19. The protocol was immunoSEQ multiplex PCR, while the TCRdb copy is restricted to in-frame clones and leaves out a portion. The profile covers tens of thousands of clones, with more than 70% appearing a single time and approximately 4.8% taken by the ten largest. Material for sequencing was peripheral blood. The origin of the receptors is a woman at least 80 years old with active COVID-19.

The genes are TRBV5-1 and TRBJ2-7; TRBD2 agrees at 11 bases. Germline assignment: CDR1 SGHRS and CDR2 YFSETQ. The CDR3 contains 14 residues. Unmatched junction bases numbered 3, after V lost 4 bases and J lost 3 bases. The CDR3 sequence: CASSQGTSGYEQYF. CDR3 coding DNA: TGCGCCAGCAGCCAAGGGACTAGCGGCTACGAGCAGTACTTC.

The chain joins TRBV7-2 to TRBJ2-3, with D maybe TRBD2 (6 bases). The CDR3 consists of 12 residues. Per germline, CDR1 SGHTA and CDR2 FQGNSA. The germline V and J ends were trimmed by 8 bases and 5 bases, with 11 bases remaining between them. As DNA, the CDR3 is TGTGCCAGCGGGGAGGCGGGAGATACGCAGTATTTT. Translated: CASGEAGDTQYF.

The genes are TRBV28 and TRBJ2-3; D is uncertain. V lost 7 bases to trimming and J lost 1 base, with 15 bases between them. Germline CDR1 reads MDHEN; CDR2 reads SYDVKM. This CDR3 has 15 residues. The CDR3 loop is CASTLLGGGTDTQYF. DNA of the CDR3: TGTGCCAGCACCCTCCTTGGCGGAGGCACAGATACGCAGTATTTT.

This chain uses TRBV25-1 with TRBJ2-7; 7 bases map to TRBD1. J was trimmed by 3 bases and V by 5 bases; bases with no gene match: 7. The germline gives CDR1 MGHDK, CDR2 SYGVNS. The CDR3 is 14 residues long. CDR3 bases: TGTGCCAGCAGTAAGGGACAGTTCCTCTACGAGCAGTACTTC. Protein: CASSKGQFLYEQYF.

This clone was counted a few times. The chain employs TRBV7-8 and TRBJ2-3; the match to TRBD2 covers 13 bases. V trimming: 5 bases; J trimming: 4 bases; junction bases outside the gene matches: 6. The CDR3 spans 16 residues. The V gene's germline CDR1 is SGHVS and CDR2 FQNEAQ. The CDR3 here is CASSIRLAGGPDTQYF. CDR3 DNA sequence: TGTGCCAGCAGCATACGACTAGCGGGAGGTCCAGATACGCAGTATTTT.

V and J are TRBV21-1 and TRBJ1-4; TRBD1 is the table's D call and was not checked against the DNA. TRBV21-1 is described as a pseudogene. This CDR3 is 15 amino acids long. CDR3 sequence reads: CASSARTVRGEKLFF. CDR3 nucleotide sequence: TGTGCCAGCAGCGCTCGGACAGTTCGAGGTGAAAAACTGTTTTTT.

The chain is built from TRBV6-5 and TRBJ1-4, with 7 bases fitting TRBD1. Trimming at V came to 6 bases and at J to 7 bases, leaving 5 bases not matched to a gene. CDR1 and CDR2 (germline): MNHEY, SVGAGI. The CDR3 has 13 amino acids. CDR3 coding DNA: TGTGCCAGCAGATGGAGGGGGCGTGAAAAACTGTTTTTT. This encodes CASRWRGREKLFF.

A remark on this clone: This specimen includes other DNA sequences encoding the same CDR3. The chain combines TRBV21-1 with TRBJ2-7; the D segment call TRBD1 is taken from the table without a DNA check. TRBV21-1 is a known pseudogene. The CDR3 has 16 residues. CDR3 region: CASSLPMRRGPNEQYF. In DNA, the CDR3 is TGTGCCAGCAGCCTCCCAATGCGCAGGGGACCCAACGAGCAGTACTTC.

The chain links TRBV5-1 to TRBJ2-5; possibly TRBD2 for D (6 bases). Trimming stripped 0 bases from V and 2 bases from J, with 11 bases between. From germline, CDR1 is SGHRS and CDR2 YFSETQ. The CDR3 is 15 amino acids. CDR3 sequence: CASSLEGGAQETQYF. CDR3 sequence (DNA): TGCGCCAGCAGCTTGGAAGGAGGGGCGCAAGAGACCCAGTACTTC. The full variable domain, rest sourced from reference TRBV5-1 and TRBJ2-5, is KAGVTQTPRYLIKTRGQQVTLSCSPISGHRSVSWYQQTPGQGLQFLFEYFSETQRNKGNFPGRFSGRQFSNSRSEMNVSTLELGDSALYLCASSLEGGAQETQYFGPGTRLLVL.

The chain employs TRBV12-3 or TRBV12-4 and TRBJ2-7, with D unresolved. The CDR3 consists of 11 residues. The V end was cut by 6 bases, the J end by 6 bases, with 9 bases between. The CDR3 protein is CASSPGGEQYF. As DNA, the CDR3 is TGTGCCAGCAGCCCTGGCGGCGAGCAGTACTTC.

The chain employs TRBV27 and TRBJ2-1; D might be TRBD2 (5 bases). This CDR3 is 16 amino acids long. Per the germline V gene, CDR1 is MNHEY and CDR2 is SMNVEV (reference sequence). Between the trimmed V and J ends, which lost 6 bases and 0 bases, there was a span of 15 bases. The CDR3 loop is CASRLFLGSSYNEQFF. The CDR3, as DNA: TGTGCCAGCAGGCTTTTCCTAGGGAGCTCCTACAATGAGCAGTTCTTC.

This chain links TRBV19 with TRBJ2-5, with D tentatively TRBD2 (6 bases). Germline V CDR1 and CDR2: LNHDA, SQIVND (reference sequence). The CDR3 length is 17 residues. V dropped 1 base and J dropped 0 bases, with 15 bases sitting between them. CDR3 in amino acids: CASSIVLASSYQETQYF. The CDR3 bases are TGTGCCAGTAGTATAGTACTAGCCTCTTCGTACCAAGAGACCCAGTACTTC.

The chain is built from TRBV28 and TRBJ2-2; a weak D match, TRBD2 (7 bases). Germline V gene data show CDR1 as MDHEN and CDR2 as SYDVKM. The CDR3 is 16 amino acids. V shed 1 base and J shed 4 bases, with 13 bases lying between them. The CDR3 DNA sequence: TGTGCCAGCAGTTTATCCCAGGGGAGGGTCACCGGGGAGCTGTTTTTT. Protein product: CASSLSQGRVTGELFF.

This chain links TRBV6-6 with TRBJ1-6, with D unclear. This CDR3 is built from 15 residues. Per the germline V gene, CDR1 is MNHNY and CDR2 is SVGAGI (reference sequence). V gave up 4 bases and J gave up 8 bases, with 15 bases separating them. CDR3 protein: CASSSPRAEDSPLHF. DNA for the CDR3: TGTGCCAGCAGTTCCCCAAGGGCGGAGGATTCACCCCTCCACTTT.

The gene calls are TRBV30 and TRBJ1-2; D is perhaps TRBD1 (5 bases). The CDR3 is 14 residues long. Trimming took 0 bases from V and 8 from J, leaving 16 bases between them. Germline V gene data show CDR1 as GTSNPN and CDR2 as SVGIG (reference sequence). This chain's CDR3 is CAWSVLGGSGGYTF. The CDR3 nucleotides read TGTGCCTGGAGTGTACTTGGGGGGTCGGGCGGCTACACCTTC.

CDR3 DNA: TGTGCCAGCAGTTACTCGACTTCTGGGGCCAACGTCCTGACTTTC. Protein: CASSYSTSGANVLTF. The chain carries TRBV6-5 and TRBJ2-6, with D uncertain. With 0 bases removed from V and 1 base from J, the gap between germline ends came to 4 bases. Germline V gene sequence: CDR1 MNHEY, CDR2 SVGAGI. The CDR3 runs 15 residues.

The rearrangement uses TRBV6-2 or TRBV6-3 and TRBJ2-3, with D possibly being TRBD2 (6 bases). CDR1 and CDR2 from the germline V gene are MNHEY and SVGEGT. Trimming pared 2 bases from V and 1 base from J, leaving 16 bases between. This CDR3 has 17 amino acids. CDR3 amino acids: CASSYGTLYSGTDTQYF. CDR3 nucleotides: TGTGCCAGCAGTTACGGGACTCTTTACTCGGGCACAGATACGCAGTATTTT.

The chain combines TRBV19 with TRBJ1-3; TRBD1 is a possible D gene (5 bases). V was trimmed by 4 bases and J by 2 bases, leaving 9 bases between them. Per the germline V gene, CDR1 is LNHDA and CDR2 is SQIVND (reference sequence). CDR3 size: 14 residues. CDR3 nucleotides: TGTGCCAGTAGTACCGACAGAGCTGGAAACACCATATATTTT. This encodes CASSTDRAGNTIYF.

This clone was observed a single time. V is TRBV4-2 and J is TRBJ2-3; a possible D gene is TRBD2 (5 bases). Trimming took 1 base from V and 0 from J, leaving 5 bases between them. CDR1 is LGHNA, CDR2 YNFKEQ, per germline. The CDR3 has 14 residues. The CDR3 DNA follows: TGTGCCAGCAGCCAAGGAGGGAGCACAGATACGCAGTATTTT. Its protein product is CASSQGGSTDTQYF.

V and J are TRBV27 and TRBJ2-2; 8 nucleotides line up with TRBD2. Per germline, CDR1 MNHEY and CDR2 SMNVEV (reference sequence). The V and J ends lost 6 bases and 6 bases, in that order; junction bases with no gene match: 15. The CDR3 loop spans 17 amino acids. Written as DNA, the CDR3 is TGTGCCAGCAGCCCCGGAGTGCTAGCGGGTCAGTCCGGGGAGCTGTTTTTT. Protein: CASSPGVLAGQSGELFF.